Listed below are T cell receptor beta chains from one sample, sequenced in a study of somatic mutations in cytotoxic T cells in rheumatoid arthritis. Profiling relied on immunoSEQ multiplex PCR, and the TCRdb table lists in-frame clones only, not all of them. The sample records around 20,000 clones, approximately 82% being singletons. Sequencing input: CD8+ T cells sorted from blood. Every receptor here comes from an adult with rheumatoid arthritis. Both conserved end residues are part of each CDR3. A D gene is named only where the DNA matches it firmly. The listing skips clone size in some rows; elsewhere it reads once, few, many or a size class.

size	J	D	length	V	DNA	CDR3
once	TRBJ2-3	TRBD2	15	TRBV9	TGTGCCAGCAGCACGGGACTAGCGGCCACAGATACGCAGTATTTT	CASSTGLAATDTQYF
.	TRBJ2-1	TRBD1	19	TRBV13	TGTGCCAGCAGCTGGACAGGGGGCGGATTTTCTATGGGATACAATGAGCAGTTCTTC	CASSWTGGGFSMGYNEQFF
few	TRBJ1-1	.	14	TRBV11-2	TGTGCCAGCAGCCTTAGGGGCGGGGGAACTGAAGCTTTCTTT	CASSLRGGGTEAFF
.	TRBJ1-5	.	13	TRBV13	TGTGCCAGCAGCTTAGGTAGCAATCAGCCCCAGCATTTT	CASSLGSNQPQHF
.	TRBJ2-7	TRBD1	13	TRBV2	TGTGCCAGCAGGTGGGGGACAGGCCTCGAGCAGTACTTC	CASRWGTGLEQYF
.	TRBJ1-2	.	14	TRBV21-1	TGTGCCAGCAGCGCCAGCGGACAGGGGCAAGGCTACACCTTC	CASSASGQGQGYTF
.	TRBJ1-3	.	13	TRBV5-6	TGTGCCAGCAGCTTGGGAGCTGGAAACACCATATATTTT	CASSLGAGNTIYF
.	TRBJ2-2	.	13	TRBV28	TGTGCCAGCGGAAACAGGGTACGCGGGGAGCTGTTTTTT	CASGNRVRGELFF
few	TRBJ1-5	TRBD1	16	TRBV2	TGTGCCAGCAGCGACAGGGAGGTGGTGAGCAATCAGCCCCAGCATTTT	CASSDREVVSNQPQHF
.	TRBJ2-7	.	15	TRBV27	TGTGCCAGCAGTTTTAACCCCCCAAGCTCCTACGAGCAGTACTTC	CASSFNPPSSYEQYF
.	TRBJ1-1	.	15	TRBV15	TGTGCCACCAGCAGAGATCGTGGCAGGGTGGCTGAAGCTTTCTTT	CATSRDRGRVAEAFF
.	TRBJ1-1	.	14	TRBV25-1	TGTGCCAGCAGTGAACCCAGGTCCGGCACTGAAGCTTTCTTT	CASSEPRSGTEAFF
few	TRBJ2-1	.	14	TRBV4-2	TGTGCCAGCAGCCAAGACCGGCGGGGCTATGAGCAGTTCTTC	CASSQDRRGYEQFF
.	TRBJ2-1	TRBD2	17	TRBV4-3	TGCGCCAGCAGCCAAGACCCTCCAGCGGGAGAGGAGAATGAGCAGTTCTTC	CASSQDPPAGEENEQFF
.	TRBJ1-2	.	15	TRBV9	TGTGCCAGCAGCGTAGAATCCGGGGAGGACTATGGCTACACCTTC	CASSVESGEDYGYTF
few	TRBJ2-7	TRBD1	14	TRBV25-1	TGTGCCAGCAGTGAGGGACAGGGTTTCGACGAGCAGTACTTC	CASSEGQGFDEQYF
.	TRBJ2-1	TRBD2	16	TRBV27	TGTGCCAGCAGTCCCCGACTAGCGGGAGGTGGCTATGAGCAGTTCTTC	CASSPRLAGGGYEQFF
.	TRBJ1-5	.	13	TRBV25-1	TGTGCCAGCAGGGATGGGTTCAATCAGCCCCAGCATTTT	CASRDGFNQPQHF
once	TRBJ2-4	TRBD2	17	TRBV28	TGTGCCAGCAGGAGGACTAGCGGGGGGTTTCGGGGAAACATTCAGTACTTC	CASRRTSGGFRGNIQYF
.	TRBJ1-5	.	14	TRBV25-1	TGTGCCAGCAGTGAATCTAGGGGCGATCAGCCCCAGCATTTT	CASSESRGDQPQHF
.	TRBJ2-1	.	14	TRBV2	TGTGCCAGCCCCAGGGGTCCCTCCTACAATGAGCAGTTCTTC	CASPRGPSYNEQFF
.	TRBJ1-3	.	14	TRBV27	TGTGCCAGCAGTAAGAGGAGCTCTGGAAACACCATATATTTT	CASSKRSSGNTIYF
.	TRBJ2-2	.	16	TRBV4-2	TGTGCCAGCAGCCAAGATGGGCCGGGACACACCGGGGAGCTGTTTTTT	CASSQDGPGHTGELFF
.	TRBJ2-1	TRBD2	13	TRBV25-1	TGTGCCAGCTGGGGGGGGAGCAACGTTGAGCAGTTCTTC	CASWGGSNVEQFF
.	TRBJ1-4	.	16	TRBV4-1	TGCGCCAGCAGCCAGTTGATGGGGCCTGGGGTGGAAAAACTGTTTTTT	CASSQLMGPGVEKLFF
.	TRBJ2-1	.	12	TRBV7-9	TGTGCCAGCAGCTCGAATTTCGATGAGCAGTTCTTC	CASSSNFDEQFF
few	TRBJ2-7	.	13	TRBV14	TGTGCCAGCAGCCAGGGTCCAGCCTTGAGGCAGTACTTC	CASSQGPALRQYF
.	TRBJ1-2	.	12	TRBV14	TGTGCCAGCAGCAGGACCACGGCCGGCTACACCTTC	CASSRTTAGYTF
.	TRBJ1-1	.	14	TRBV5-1	TGCGCCAGCAGCTCGAGGGCAGGGAACACTGAAGCTTTCTTT	CASSSRAGNTEAFF
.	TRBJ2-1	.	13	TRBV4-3	TGCGCCAGCAGCCAAGAGTGGTACAATGAGCAGTTCTTC	CASSQEWYNEQFF